The 14 T cell receptor beta chains in this list originate from one sample, sequenced in a study of cytomegalovirus exposure and HLA in healthy donors. PCR used 60 Vbeta primers and 13 Jbeta primers. Some clones are missing from TCRdb's copy, which holds only in-frame ones; the method was immunoSEQ multiplex PCR. The table shows 150,000 to 200,000 clones, with about 80% occurring only once. The sample consisted of PBMCs. Receptors originate from a woman aged 40 to 50 in good health and CMV-seronegative.

The J gene is TRBJ1-1, the V gene TRBV25-1, with 7 nucleotides matching TRBD1. J lost 0 bases, V lost 7 bases, and 8 bases had no gene match. Per the germline V gene, CDR1 is MGHDK and CDR2 is SYGVNS. The CDR3 consists of 15 residues. The CDR3 DNA is TGTGCCAGCACTCCGACAGGGAGAATGAACACTGAAGCTTTCTTT. Its translation: CASTPTGRMNTEAFF.

CDR3 sequence: CASSPTATLYEQYF. CDR3 bases: TGTGCCAGCAGCCCAACAGCAACTCTCTACGAGCAGTACTTC. The chain combines TRBV7-3 with TRBJ2-5; D is unclear. TRBJ2-7 matches the DNA end more closely, so the J call is doubtful. CDR3 size: 14 residues. From germline, CDR1 is SGHTA and CDR2 FQGTGA.

This clone came up once. The chain joins TRBV7-8 to TRBJ1-1; 7 bases line up with TRBD1. CDR3 length: 16 residues. Germline CDR1 reads SGHVS; CDR2 reads FQNEAQ. Losses at the gene ends were 2 bases for V and 4 bases for J; bases not matched to a gene: 10. Written as DNA, the CDR3 is TGTGCCAGCAGCTTATCTGGGACAGCTGTCGGCACTGAAGCTTTCTTT. As protein: CASSLSGTAVGTEAFF.

This chain links TRBV4-1 with TRBJ2-1; a possible D gene is TRBD1 (5 bases). Trimming removed 3 bases from V and 0 bases from J, with 12 bases in between. Germline loops: CDR1 MGHRA, CDR2 YSYEKL. The CDR3 is made up of 16 amino acids. In DNA form, the CDR3 reads TGCGCCAGCAGCCAGCTGGACATTATCTCCTACAATGAGCAGTTCTTC. It specifies CASSQLDIISYNEQFF.

J is TRBJ1-3 and V is TRBV5-6; TRBD1 agrees at 8 bases. The ends lost 2 bases at V and 1 base at J; junction bases unmatched: 2. The CDR3 is 15 residues long. Germline V lookup: CDR1 SGHDT, CDR2 YYEEEE. CDR3 in amino acids: CASSFWTGSGNTIYF. The CDR3 nucleotides read TGTGCCAGCAGCTTTTGGACAGGGTCTGGAAACACCATATATTTT.

The V gene is TRBV18, the J gene TRBJ1-1; 7 bases match TRBD1. Germline-derived CDR1 and CDR2 are KGHSH and LQKENI. The CDR3 contains 15 residues. The V gene end was trimmed by 6 bases and the J gene end by 0 bases; junction bases not matched to a gene: 7. For the CDR3, the DNA is TGTGCCAGCTCCCAGGGACAGATCCTGAACACTGAAGCTTTCTTT. Encoded protein: CASSQGQILNTEAFF.

In its sample, this clone was seen once. The chain joins TRBV5-1 to TRBJ1-1; no clear D. Germline CDR1 and CDR2: SGHRS and YFSETQ. V was clipped by 5 bases and J by 1 base, with 15 bases between them. The CDR3 has 15 amino acids. The CDR3: CASSPRQGRNTEAFF. CDR3 sequence (DNA): TGCGCCAGCAGTCCCCGCCAAGGGAGGAACACTGAAGCTTTCTTT.

The chain employs TRBV25-1 and TRBJ1-2; the D is unclear. The CDR3 is 11 amino acids. CDR1 and CDR2 from the germline V gene are MGHDK and SYGVNS. The V gene lost 3 bases and the J gene lost 8 bases, with 7 bases spanning the gap. CDR3 nucleotide sequence: TGTGCCAGCAGTGAGGAGGGAGGCTACACCTTC. This encodes CASSEEGGYTF.

Only one count was recorded for this clone. This chain joins TRBV7-2 and TRBJ1-4, with 7 bases fitting TRBD1. The CDR3 runs to 16 residues. Germline V gives CDR1 SGHTA, CDR2 FQGNSA. Trimming removed 1 base from V and 5 bases from J; junction bases left unmatched: 7. CDR3 residues: CASSLGGQPKNEKLFF. The CDR3 DNA reads as TGTGCCAGCAGCTTAGGGGGACAGCCTAAGAATGAAAAACTGTTTTTT.

This clone appeared a few times. This rearrangement joins TRBV4-3 to TRBJ2-7, with TRBD1 matching over 8 bases. This CDR3 contains 14 residues. V lost 1 base to trimming and J lost 2 bases; unmatched junction nucleotides: 1. CDR1 is LGHNA and CDR2 is YSLEER in the germline V gene. The CDR3 loop reads CASSQGQGTYEQYF. The CDR3, as DNA: TGCGCCAGCAGCCAAGGACAGGGGACCTACGAGCAGTACTTC.

This chain connects TRBV7-3 to TRBJ1-3; tentatively, D is TRBD1 (5 bases). V shed 1 base and J shed 9 bases, with 16 bases lying between them. CDR3 size: 15 residues. Germline values: CDR1 SGHTA, CDR2 FQGTGA. The chain's CDR3 is CASSLKGSGTPTIYF. The CDR3 DNA follows: TGTGCCAGCAGCTTAAAAGGGTCCGGGACTCCCACCATATATTTT.

This clone was observed a single time. The chain recombines TRBV2 with TRBJ2-1; D gene unclear. V dropped 6 bases and J dropped 9 bases, with 6 bases sitting between them. CDR3 length equals 10 residues. Looked up from germline, CDR1 is SNHLY and CDR2 is FYNNEI. The CDR3 DNA is TGTGCCAGCAGCACCAGTGAGCAGTTCTTC. Translation: CASSTSEQFF.

The chain joins TRBV7-2 to TRBJ1-5, with 8 bases matching TRBD1. Per germline, CDR1 SGHTA and CDR2 FQGNSA. This CDR3 comprises 16 residues. The J segment lost 0 bases and the V segment lost 5 bases, leaving 6 bases of the junction unmatched. The CDR3, as DNA: TGTGCCAGCAGCCCACAGGGGGGATATAGCAATCAGCCCCAGCATTTT. It translates to CASSPQGGYSNQPQHF.

The chain recombines TRBV18 with TRBJ1-4, with D possibly TRBD1 on 6 matching bases. Trimming pared 3 bases from V and 5 bases from J, leaving 10 bases between. This CDR3 is 14 amino acids long. Looked up from germline, CDR1 is KGHSH and CDR2 is LQKENI. In DNA, the CDR3 is TGTGCCAGCTCACCGGGGACACAAAATGAAAAACTGTTTTTT. As protein: CASSPGTQNEKLFF.